These 7 T cell receptor beta chains originate from one sample sequenced in a study of T cell responses to AZD1222 COVID-19 vaccine. Only in-frame clones appear in the TCRdb table, and some are missing; sequencing was by immunoSEQ multiplex PCR. The top ten clones hold approximately 1.5% of a sample with about 200,000 clones, approximately 94% of them seen once. The material was peripheral blood, obtained 28 days after the second dose of the MenACWY control vaccine. The receptors were gathered from an adult who received the MenACWY meningococcal vaccine as a control.

The gene calls are TRBV25-1 and TRBJ2-2, with 7 bases matching TRBD1. In germline, CDR1 is MGHDK, CDR2 SYGVNS. The CDR3 consists of 15 residues. With V trimmed by 6 bases and J by 1 base, 5 bases remained unmatched. In DNA form, the CDR3 reads TGTGCCAGCAGCCTGGGACAGATGAACACCGGGGAGCTGTTTTTT. The encoded protein is CASSLGQMNTGELFF.

This sequence joins TRBV29-1 and TRBJ1-2; tentative D call: TRBD1 (5 bases). From germline, CDR1 is SQVTM and CDR2 ANQGSEA. The CDR3 spans 13 residues. Trimming shortened V by 2 bases and J by 2 bases, and 9 bases separated the two germline ends. The CDR3 is CSVERQGNYGYTF. The CDR3 coding sequence is TGCAGCGTTGAACGGCAGGGCAACTATGGCTACACCTTC.

This clone was observed a few times. The rearrangement links TRBV9 to TRBJ1-2, with D perhaps matching TRBD1 (5 bases). Looked up from germline, CDR1 is SGDLS and CDR2 is YYNGEE. V was shortened by 3 bases and J by 3 bases, with 15 bases between the two germline ends. The CDR3 length is 15 residues. Here the CDR3 DNA reads TGTGCCAGCAGCGAGGGCCCCAGGGTTGACTATGGCTACACCTTC. It translates to CASSEGPRVDYGYTF.

The rearrangement uses TRBV30 and TRBJ1-5; 9 bases agree with TRBD1. V shed 1 base and J 6 bases; nucleotides not matched to a gene: 7. CDR3 size: 15 residues. The germline gives CDR1 GTSNPN, CDR2 SVGIG (reference sequence). The CDR3 nucleotides are TGTGCCTGGAGTGCCGGACAGGGGATTGGTCAGCCCCAGCATTTT. Its protein product is CAWSAGQGIGQPQHF.

The V gene is TRBV11-3, the J gene TRBJ2-1; the D gene is possibly TRBD1 (5 bases). V was trimmed by 3 bases and J by 8 bases, leaving 17 bases between them. Germline loops: CDR1 SGHNT, CDR2 YENEEA. This CDR3 has 15 amino acids. The CDR3 loop reads CASSFTDRGIDEQFF. Here the CDR3 DNA reads TGTGCCAGCAGCTTTACCGACAGAGGAATCGATGAGCAGTTCTTC.

The chain combines TRBV24-1 with TRBJ2-3; D may be TRBD1 or TRBD2 (5 bases each). V lost 5 bases, J lost 0 bases, and 14 bases lay in between. The CDR3 consists of 16 residues. In germline, CDR1 is KGHDR, CDR2 SFDVKD. The DNA for the CDR3 is TGTGCCACCAGTGCTACGGGACGGACTAGCACAGATACGCAGTATTTT. Its translation is CATSATGRTSTDTQYF.

The chain uses TRBV13 and TRBJ1-1, with unresolved D. Germline V gene lookup returns CDR1 PRHDT and CDR2 FYEKMQ (reference sequence). V shed 4 bases and J shed 4 bases, with 7 bases lying between them. The length of the CDR3 is 12 residues. CDR3 in amino acids: CASSSPPTEAFF. For the CDR3, the DNA is TGTGCCAGCAGCTCCCCCCCCACTGAAGCTTTCTTT.